Described below is a single TCR beta chain sequence and its context. Its target is unknown. This sample stems from a study of cytomegalovirus exposure and HLA in healthy donors. Study-wide context: Tens of millions of unique TCRs from HLA-typed donors were held in an early data release.

Study-wide results and caveats: TCR beta V- and J-gene trimming, according to a later analysis, was linked to a missense DCLRE1C variant. Researchers catalogued over 150 TCR beta chains as cytomegalovirus-associated.

The PCR made use of 60 Vbeta and 13 Jbeta primers. The assay was immunoSEQ multiplex PCR, and TCRdb's table has in-frame clones only and misses some. The profile shows 100,000 to 150,000 clones, 75% to 90% of them singletons. V dropped 2 bases and J dropped 6; count of bases not matched to a gene: 7. Germline V gene sequence: CDR1 WNHNN, CDR2 SYGVQD (reference sequence). The CDR3 contains 16 residues. Input material: PBMCs. The sequence came from a man aged 25-45 years in good health and CMV-seropositive. V and J are TRBV10-1 and TRBJ2-3, with 11 bases matching TRBD2. CDR3 in amino acids: CASSEGLAGLGDTQYF. Written as DNA, the CDR3 is TGCGCCAGCAGTGAGGGACTAGCGGGCCTTGGGGATACGCAGTATTTT.